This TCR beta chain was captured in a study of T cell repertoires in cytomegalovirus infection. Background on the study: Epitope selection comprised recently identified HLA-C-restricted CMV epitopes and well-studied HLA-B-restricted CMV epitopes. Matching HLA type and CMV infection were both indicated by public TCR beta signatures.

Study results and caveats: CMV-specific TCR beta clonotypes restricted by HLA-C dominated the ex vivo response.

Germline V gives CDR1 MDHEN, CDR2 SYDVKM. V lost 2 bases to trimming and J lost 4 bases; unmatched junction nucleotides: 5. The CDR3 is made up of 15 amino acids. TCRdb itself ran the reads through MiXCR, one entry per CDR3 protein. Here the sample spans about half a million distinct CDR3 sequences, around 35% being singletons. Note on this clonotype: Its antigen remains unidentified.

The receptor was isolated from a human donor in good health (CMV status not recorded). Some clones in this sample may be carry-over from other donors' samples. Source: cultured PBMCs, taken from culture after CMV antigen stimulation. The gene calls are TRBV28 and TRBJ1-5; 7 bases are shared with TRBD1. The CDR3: CASSLKGAGNQPQHF. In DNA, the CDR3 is TGTGCCAGCAGTTTAAAGGGGGCAGGTAATCAGCCCCAGCATTTT.